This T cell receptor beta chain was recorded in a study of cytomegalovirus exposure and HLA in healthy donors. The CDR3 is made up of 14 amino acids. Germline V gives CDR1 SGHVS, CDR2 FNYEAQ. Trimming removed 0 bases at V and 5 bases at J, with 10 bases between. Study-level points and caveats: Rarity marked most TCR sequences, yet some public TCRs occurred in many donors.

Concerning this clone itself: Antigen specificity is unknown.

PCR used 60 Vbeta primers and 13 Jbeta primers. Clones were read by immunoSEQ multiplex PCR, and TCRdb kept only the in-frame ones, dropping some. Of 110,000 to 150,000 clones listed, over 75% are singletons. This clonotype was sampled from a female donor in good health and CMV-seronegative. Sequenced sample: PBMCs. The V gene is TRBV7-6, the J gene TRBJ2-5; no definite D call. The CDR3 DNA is TGTGCCAGCAGCTTAGCGCAATTAGAGGAGACCCAGTACTTC. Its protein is CASSLAQLEETQYF.